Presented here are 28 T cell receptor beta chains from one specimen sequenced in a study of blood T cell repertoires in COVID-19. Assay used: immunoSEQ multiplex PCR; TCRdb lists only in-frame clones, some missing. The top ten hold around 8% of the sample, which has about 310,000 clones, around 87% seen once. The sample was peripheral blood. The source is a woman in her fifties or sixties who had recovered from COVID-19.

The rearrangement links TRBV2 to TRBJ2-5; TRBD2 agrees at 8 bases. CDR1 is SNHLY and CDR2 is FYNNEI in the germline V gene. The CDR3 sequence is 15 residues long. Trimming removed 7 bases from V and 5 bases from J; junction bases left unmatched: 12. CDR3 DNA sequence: TGTGCCAGCACCCCGAACCGGGGGGGGCGGGAGACCCAGTACTTC. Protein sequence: CASTPNRGGRETQYF.

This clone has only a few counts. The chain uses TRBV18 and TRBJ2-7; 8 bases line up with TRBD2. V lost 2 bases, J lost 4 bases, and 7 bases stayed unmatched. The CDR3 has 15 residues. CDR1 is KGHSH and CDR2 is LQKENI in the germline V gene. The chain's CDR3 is CASSPDGTGGYEQYF. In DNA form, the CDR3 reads TGTGCCAGCTCACCAGACGGGACGGGGGGGTACGAGCAGTACTTC. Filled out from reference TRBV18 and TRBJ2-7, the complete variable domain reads NAGVMQNPRHLVRRRGQEARLRCSPMKGHSHVYWYRQLPEEGLKFMVYLQKENIIDESGMPKERFSAEFPKEGPSILRIQQVVRGDSAAYFCASSPDGTGGYEQYFGPGTRLTVT.

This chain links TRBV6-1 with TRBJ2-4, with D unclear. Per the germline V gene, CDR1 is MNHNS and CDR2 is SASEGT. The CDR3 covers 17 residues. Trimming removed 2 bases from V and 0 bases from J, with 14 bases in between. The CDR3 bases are TGTGCCAGCAGTGAAACAATGTCTCATCTAGCCAAAAACATTCAGTACTTC. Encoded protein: CASSETMSHLAKNIQYF.

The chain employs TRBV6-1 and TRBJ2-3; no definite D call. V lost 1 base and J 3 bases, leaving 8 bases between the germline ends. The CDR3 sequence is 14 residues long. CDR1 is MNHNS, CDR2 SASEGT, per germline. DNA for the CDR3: TGTGCCAGCAGTGAAGGCCCCAGTACAGATACGCAGTATTTT. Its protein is CASSEGPSTDTQYF.

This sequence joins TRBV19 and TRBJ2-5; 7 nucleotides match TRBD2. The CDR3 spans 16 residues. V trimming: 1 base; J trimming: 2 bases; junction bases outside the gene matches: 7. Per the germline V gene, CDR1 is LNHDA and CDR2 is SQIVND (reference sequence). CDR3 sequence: CASSIAPGGEQETQYF. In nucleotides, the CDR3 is TGTGCCAGTAGTATAGCTCCGGGAGGAGAACAAGAGACCCAGTACTTC.

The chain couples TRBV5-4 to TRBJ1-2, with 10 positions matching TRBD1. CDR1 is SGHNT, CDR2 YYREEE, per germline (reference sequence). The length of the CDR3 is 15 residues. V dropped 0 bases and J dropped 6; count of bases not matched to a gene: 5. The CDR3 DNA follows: TGTGCCAGCAGCTTGGGGCTGACAGGGGGCGATGGCTACACCTTC. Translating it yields CASSLGLTGGDGYTF.

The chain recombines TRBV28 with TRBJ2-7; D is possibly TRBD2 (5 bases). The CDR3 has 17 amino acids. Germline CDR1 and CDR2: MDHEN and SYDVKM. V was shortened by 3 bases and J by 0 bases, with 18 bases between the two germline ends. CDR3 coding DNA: TGTGCCAGCAGTTTCGACCCCGGAGGAGTAAGCTCCTACGAGCAGTACTTC. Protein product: CASSFDPGGVSSYEQYF.

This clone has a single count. This chain's CDR3 is CASSSNRGPKQFF. DNA of the CDR3: TGTGCCAGCAGTTCGAACAGGGGTCCTAAGCAGTTCTTC. The gene calls are TRBV28 and TRBJ2-1; TRBD1 aligns across 7 bases. Per the germline V gene, CDR1 is MDHEN and CDR2 is SYDVKM. V gave up 4 bases and J gave up 11 bases; unmatched junction bases: 8. This CDR3 has 13 residues.

CDR3 protein: CAISAKNTEAFF. DNA of the CDR3: TGTGCCATCAGTGCAAAGAACACTGAAGCTTTCTTT. This chain joins TRBV10-3 and TRBJ1-1; unclear D gene. Trimming shortened V by 4 bases and J by 1 base, and 4 bases separated the two germline ends. The CDR3 has 12 residues. Germline V gives CDR1 ENHRY, CDR2 SYGVKD.

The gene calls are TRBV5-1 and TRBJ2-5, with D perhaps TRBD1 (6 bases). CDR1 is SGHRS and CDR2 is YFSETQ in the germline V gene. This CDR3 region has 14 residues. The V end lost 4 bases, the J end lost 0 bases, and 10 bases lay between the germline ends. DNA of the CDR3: TGCGCCAGCAGCCCCCGGACAGACCAAGAGACCCAGTACTTC. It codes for CASSPRTDQETQYF.

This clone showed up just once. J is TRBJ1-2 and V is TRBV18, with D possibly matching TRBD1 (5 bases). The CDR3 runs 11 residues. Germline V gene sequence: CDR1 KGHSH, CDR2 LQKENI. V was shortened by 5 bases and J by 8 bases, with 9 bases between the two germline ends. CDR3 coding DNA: TGTGCCAGCTCAGCAGGGCTCGGCTACACCTTC. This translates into CASSAGLGYTF.

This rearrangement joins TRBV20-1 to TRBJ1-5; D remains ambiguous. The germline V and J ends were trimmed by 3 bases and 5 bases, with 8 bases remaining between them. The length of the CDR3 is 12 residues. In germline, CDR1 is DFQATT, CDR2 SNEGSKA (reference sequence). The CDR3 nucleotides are TGCAGTGCTAGTAAGGGAGATCAGCCCCAGCATTTT. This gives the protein CSASKGDQPQHF.

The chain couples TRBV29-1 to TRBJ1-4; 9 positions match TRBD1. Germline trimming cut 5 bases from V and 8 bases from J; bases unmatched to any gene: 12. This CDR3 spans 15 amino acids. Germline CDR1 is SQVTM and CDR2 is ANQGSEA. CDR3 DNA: TGCAGCGTTTTTTTTCGGACAGGGGCCGGCGAAAAACTGTTTTTT. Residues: CSVFFRTGAGEKLFF.

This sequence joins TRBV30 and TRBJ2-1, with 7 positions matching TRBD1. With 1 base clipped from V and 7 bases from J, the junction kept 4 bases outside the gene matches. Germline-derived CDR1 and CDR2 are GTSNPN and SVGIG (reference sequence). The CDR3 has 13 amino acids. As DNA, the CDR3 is TGTGCCTGGAGTGCACTGACAGGGAATGAGCAGTTCTTC. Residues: CAWSALTGNEQFF.

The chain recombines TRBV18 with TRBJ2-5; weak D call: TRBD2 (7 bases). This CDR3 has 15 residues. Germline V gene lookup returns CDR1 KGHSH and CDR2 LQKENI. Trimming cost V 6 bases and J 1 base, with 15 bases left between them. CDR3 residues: CASSFSGGSQETQYF. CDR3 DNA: TGTGCCAGCTCCTTCTCGGGGGGCTCCCAAGAGACCCAGTACTTC.

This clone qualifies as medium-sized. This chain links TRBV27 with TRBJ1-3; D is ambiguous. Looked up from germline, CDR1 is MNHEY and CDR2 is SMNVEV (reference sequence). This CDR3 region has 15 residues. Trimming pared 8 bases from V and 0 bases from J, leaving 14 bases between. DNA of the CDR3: TGTGCCAGCGCGCCCGTTGGTAACTCTGGAAACACCATATATTTT. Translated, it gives CASAPVGNSGNTIYF.

CDR3 sequence (DNA): TGTGCCAGCAGCGCCACCACGGTGCAAGAGACCCAGTACTTC. The encoded protein is CASSATTVQETQYF. The genes are TRBV7-2 and TRBJ2-5; D ambiguous. CDR1 is SGHTA and CDR2 is FQGNSA in the germline V gene. The CDR3 has 14 residues. Trimming shortened V by 5 bases and J by 2 bases, and 12 bases separated the two germline ends.

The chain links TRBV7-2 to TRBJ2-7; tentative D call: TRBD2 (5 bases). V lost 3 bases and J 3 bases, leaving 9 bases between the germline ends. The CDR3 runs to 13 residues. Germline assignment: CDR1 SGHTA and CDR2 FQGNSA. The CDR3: CASSFEGNYEQYF. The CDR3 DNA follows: TGTGCCAGCAGCTTCGAGGGCAACTACGAGCAGTACTTC. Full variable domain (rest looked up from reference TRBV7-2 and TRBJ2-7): GAGVSQSPSNKVTEKGKDVELRCDPISGHTALYWYRQSLGQGLEFLIYFQGNSAPDKSGLPSDRFSAERTGGSVSTLTIQRTQQEDSAVYLCASSFEGNYEQYFGPGTRLTVT.

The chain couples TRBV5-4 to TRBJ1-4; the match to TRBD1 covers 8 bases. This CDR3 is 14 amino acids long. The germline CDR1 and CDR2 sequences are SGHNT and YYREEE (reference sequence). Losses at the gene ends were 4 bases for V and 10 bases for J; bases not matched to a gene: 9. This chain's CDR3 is CASSLGQGTRKLFF. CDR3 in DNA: TGTGCCAGCAGCCTTGGACAGGGTACTAGAAAACTGTTTTTT.

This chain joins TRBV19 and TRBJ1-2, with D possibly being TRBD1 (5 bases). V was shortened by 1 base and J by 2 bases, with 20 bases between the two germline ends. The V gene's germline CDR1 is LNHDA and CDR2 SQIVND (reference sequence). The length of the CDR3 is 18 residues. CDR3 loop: CASSIGWQGLRHNYGYTF. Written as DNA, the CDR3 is TGTGCCAGTAGTATAGGTTGGCAGGGACTCCGTCACAACTATGGCTACACCTTC.

As DNA, the CDR3 is TGTGCCAGCAGCCAACAAGTAGCGGGAGGTCGGGAGCAGTACTTC. Translation gives CASSQQVAGGREQYF. This sequence joins TRBV3-1 (or the pseudogene TRBV3-2) and TRBJ2-7, with 10 bases aligning to TRBD2. This CDR3 region has 15 residues. With V trimmed by 2 bases and J by 7 bases, 8 bases remained unmatched. Germline lookup yields CDR1 LGHDT and CDR2 YNNKEL (reference sequence).

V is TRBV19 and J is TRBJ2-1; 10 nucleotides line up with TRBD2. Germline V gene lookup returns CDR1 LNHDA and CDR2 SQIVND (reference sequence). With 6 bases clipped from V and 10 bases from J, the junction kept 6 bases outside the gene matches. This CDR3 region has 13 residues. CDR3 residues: CASRLAGAREQFF. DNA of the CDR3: TGTGCCAGTAGGCTAGCGGGAGCACGGGAGCAGTTCTTC.

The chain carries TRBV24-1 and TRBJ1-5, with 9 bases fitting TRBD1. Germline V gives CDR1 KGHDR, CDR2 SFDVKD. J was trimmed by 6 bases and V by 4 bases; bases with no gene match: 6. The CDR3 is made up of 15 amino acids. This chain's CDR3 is CATSDPGQGGQPQHF. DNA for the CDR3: TGTGCCACCAGTGACCCGGGACAGGGTGGTCAGCCCCAGCATTTT.

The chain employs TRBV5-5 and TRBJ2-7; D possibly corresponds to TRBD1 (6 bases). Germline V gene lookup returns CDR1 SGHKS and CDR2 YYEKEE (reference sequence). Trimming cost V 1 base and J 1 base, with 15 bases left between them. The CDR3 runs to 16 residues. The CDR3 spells CASSLTRGSLSYEQYF. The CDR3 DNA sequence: TGTGCCAGCAGCTTGACGAGGGGGTCGCTATCCTACGAGCAGTACTTC.

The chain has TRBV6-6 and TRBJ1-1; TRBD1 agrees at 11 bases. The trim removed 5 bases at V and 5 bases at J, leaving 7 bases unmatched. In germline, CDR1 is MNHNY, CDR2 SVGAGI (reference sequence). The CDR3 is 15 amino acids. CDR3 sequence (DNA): TGTGCCAGCAGTAGCCGGGACAGGGGGGGGACTGAAGCTTTCTTT. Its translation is CASSSRDRGGTEAFF.

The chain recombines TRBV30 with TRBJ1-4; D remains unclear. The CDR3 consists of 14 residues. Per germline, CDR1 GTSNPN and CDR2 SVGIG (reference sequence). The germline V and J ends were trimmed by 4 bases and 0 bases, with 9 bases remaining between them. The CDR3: CAWTSLPTNEKLFF. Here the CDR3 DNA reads TGTGCCTGGACCTCACTTCCAACTAATGAAAAACTGTTTTTT.

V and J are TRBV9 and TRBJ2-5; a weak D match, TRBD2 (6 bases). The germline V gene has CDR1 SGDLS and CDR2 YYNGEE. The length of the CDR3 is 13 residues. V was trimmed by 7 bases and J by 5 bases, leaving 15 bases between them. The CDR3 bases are TGTGCCAGCGGGGGGACCGAAGTGGAGACCCAGTACTTC. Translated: CASGGTEVETQYF.

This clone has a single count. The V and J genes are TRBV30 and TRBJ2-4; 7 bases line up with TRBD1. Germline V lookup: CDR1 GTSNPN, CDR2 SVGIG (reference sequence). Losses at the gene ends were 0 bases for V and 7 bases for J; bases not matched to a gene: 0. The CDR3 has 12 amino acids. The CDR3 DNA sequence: TGTGCCTGGAGTGTACAGGGGAACATTCAGTACTTC. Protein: CAWSVQGNIQYF.